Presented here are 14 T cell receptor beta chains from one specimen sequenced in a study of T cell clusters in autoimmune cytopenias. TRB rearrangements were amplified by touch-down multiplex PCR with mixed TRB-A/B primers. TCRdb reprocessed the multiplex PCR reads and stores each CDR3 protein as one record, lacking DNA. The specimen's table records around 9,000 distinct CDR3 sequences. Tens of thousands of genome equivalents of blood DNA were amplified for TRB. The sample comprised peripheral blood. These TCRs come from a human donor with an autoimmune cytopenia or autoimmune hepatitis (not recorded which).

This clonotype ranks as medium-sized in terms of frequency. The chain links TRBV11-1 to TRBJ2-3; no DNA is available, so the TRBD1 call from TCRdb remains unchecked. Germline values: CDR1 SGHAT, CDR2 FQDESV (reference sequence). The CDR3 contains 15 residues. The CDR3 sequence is CASSSSGTGGTTQYF.

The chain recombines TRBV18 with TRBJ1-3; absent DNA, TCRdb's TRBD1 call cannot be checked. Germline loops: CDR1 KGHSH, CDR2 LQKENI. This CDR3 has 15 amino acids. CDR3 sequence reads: CASSSDSLSGNTIYF.

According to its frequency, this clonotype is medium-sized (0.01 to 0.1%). This CDR3 is CATTPGQTNEKLFF. The genes are TRBV15 and TRBJ1-4; TCRdb's D call, TRBD1, is unchecked because there is no DNA. This CDR3 comprises 14 residues. Germline assignment: CDR1 LNHNV and CDR2 YYDKDF (reference sequence). The complete variable domain, with remaining parts taken from reference TRBV15 and TRBJ1-4, reads DAMVIQNPRYQVTQFGKPVTLSCSQTLNHNVMYWYQQKSSQAPKLLFHYYDKDFNNEADTPDNFQSRRPNTSFCFLDIRSPGLGDTAMYLCATTPGQTNEKLFFGSGTQLSVL.

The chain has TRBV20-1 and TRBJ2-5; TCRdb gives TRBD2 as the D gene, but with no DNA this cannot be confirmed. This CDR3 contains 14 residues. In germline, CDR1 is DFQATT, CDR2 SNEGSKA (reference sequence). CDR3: CSAGRRGLQETQYF.

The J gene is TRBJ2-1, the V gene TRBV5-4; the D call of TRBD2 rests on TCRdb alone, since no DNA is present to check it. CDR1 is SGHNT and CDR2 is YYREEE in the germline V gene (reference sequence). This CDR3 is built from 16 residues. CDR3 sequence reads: CATTDITSRGIIEQFF.

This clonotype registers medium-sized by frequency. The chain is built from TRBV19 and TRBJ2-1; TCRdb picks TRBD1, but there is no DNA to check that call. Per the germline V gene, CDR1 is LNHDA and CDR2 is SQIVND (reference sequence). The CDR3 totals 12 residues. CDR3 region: CASSIRRGEQFF.

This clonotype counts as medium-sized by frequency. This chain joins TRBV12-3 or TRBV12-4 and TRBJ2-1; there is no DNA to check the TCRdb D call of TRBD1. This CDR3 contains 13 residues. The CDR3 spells CASSFQTGVIEFF.

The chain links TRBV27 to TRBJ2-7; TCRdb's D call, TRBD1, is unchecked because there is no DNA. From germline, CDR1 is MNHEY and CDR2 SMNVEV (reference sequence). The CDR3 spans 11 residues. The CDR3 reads CASGTAYEQYF.

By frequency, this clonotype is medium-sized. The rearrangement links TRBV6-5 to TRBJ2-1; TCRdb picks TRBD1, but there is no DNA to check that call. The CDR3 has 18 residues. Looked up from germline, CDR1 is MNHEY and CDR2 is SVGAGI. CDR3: CASSYGSLGIHGVDEQFF.

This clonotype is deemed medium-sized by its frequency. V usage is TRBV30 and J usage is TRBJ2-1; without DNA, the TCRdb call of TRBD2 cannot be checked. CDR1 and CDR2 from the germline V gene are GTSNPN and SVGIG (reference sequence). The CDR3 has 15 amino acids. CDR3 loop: CAWSLGAGVGNEQFF.

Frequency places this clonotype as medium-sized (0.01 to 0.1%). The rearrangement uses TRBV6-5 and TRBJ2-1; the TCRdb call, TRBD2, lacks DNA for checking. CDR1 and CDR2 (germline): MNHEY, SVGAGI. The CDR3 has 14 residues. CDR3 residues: CASSYSGTSSRQFF.

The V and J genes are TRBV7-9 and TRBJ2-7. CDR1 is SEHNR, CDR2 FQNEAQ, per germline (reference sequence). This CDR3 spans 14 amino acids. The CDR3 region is CASSLTQSVPEQYF.

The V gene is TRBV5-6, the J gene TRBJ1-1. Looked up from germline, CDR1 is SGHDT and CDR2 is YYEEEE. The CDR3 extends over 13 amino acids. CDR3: CASSLRGFSEAFF.

The chain's CDR3 is CASSYLERELDEQFF. The chain recombines TRBV6-2 or TRBV6-3 with TRBJ2-1; TCRdb lists TRBD2, though no DNA is available to test this call. The CDR3 has 15 amino acids. Germline-derived CDR1 and CDR2 are MNHEY and SVGEGT.